The clone carrying this T cell receptor (beta chain) is a singleton in its sample. Its specificity is unknown. V lost 5 bases and J 5 bases, leaving 6 bases between the germline ends. The length of the CDR3 is 10 residues. Germline assignment: CDR1 DFQATT and CDR2 SNEGSKA (reference sequence). These data belong to a study of cytomegalovirus exposure and HLA in healthy donors. The PCR made use of 60 Vbeta and 13 Jbeta primers. Repertoires were generated with immunoSEQ multiplex PCR, while TCRdb's copy carries only in-frame clones and drops some. The sample includes under 200,000 clones, 70% to 85% of them seen just once. General study results and limits: The sole available immune exposure information was CMV serostatus. Earlier results showed most TCR beta V segments being productive about 87% or about 30% of the time.

This TCR was sampled from a woman in her forties in good health and CMV-seronegative. J is TRBJ2-5 and V is TRBV20-1, with D unresolved. Sequenced input: PBMCs. The CDR3 sequence is CSAHGETQYF. In DNA form, the CDR3 reads TGCAGTGCTCACGGGGAGACCCAGTACTTC.